This TCR beta chain emerged from a study of T-cell memory formation after mild COVID-19. Looking at the study overall: Largely, TCR clusters stayed within a single donor. Study findings and constraints: The authors left the SARS-CoV-2 specificity of second-wave clones peaking on day 37 unconfirmed.

The TCR alpha and TCR beta cDNA libraries, bearing sample barcodes and UMIs, were generated by 5'RACE using constant-segment primers. MiXCR, run by TCRdb on the 5' RACE reads, gives a single entry per CDR3 protein. The sample carries about 390,000 distinct CDR3 sequences, around 21% recorded once. This clonotype was counted between two and nine times. Its target is not known. Sequencing was carried out using PBMCs or a T cell subset sorted from them (not recorded which). This clonotype was sampled from an adult woman who had mild COVID-19 (a few samples of this study predate the infection). Cell type and time point are not known.

CDR3 sequence: CASISPGTGGYGYTF. CDR3 DNA: TGTGCCAGCATCTCACCCGGGACAGGGGGCTATGGCTACACCTTC. The chain links TRBV6-2 or TRBV6-3 to TRBJ1-2; 11 bases are shared with TRBD1. This CDR3 is 15 amino acids long. Losses at the gene ends were 7 bases for V and 4 bases for J; bases not matched to a gene: 8. Germline lookup yields CDR1 MNHEY and CDR2 SVGEGT.